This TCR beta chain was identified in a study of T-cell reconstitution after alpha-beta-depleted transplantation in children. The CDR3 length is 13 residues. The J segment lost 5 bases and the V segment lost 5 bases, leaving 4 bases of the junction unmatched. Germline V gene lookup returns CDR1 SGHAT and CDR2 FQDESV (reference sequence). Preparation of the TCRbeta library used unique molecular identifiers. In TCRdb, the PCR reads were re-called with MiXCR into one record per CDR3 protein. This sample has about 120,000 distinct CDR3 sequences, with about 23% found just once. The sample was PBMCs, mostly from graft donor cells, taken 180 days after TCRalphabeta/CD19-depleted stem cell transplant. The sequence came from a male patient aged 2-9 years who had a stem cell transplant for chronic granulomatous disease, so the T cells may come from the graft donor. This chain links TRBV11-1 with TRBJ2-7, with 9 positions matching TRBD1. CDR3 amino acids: CASSAGQGNEQYF. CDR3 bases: TGTGCCAGCAGCGCGGGACAGGGAAACGAGCAGTACTTC.